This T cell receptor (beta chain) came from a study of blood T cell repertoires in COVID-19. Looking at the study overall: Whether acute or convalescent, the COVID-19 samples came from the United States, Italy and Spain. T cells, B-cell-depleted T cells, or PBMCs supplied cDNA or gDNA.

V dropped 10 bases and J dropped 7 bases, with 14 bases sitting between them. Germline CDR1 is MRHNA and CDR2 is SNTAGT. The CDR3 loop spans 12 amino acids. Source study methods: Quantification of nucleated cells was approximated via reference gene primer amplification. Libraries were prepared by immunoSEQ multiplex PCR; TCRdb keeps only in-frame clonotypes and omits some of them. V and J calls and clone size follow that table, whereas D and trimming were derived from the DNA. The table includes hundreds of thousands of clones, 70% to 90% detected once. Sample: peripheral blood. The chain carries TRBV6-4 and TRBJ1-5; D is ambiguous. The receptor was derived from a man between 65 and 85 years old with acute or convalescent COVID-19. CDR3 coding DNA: TGTGCCACCCGGCACGGGGTCCAGCCCCAGCATTTT. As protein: CATRHGVQPQHF.